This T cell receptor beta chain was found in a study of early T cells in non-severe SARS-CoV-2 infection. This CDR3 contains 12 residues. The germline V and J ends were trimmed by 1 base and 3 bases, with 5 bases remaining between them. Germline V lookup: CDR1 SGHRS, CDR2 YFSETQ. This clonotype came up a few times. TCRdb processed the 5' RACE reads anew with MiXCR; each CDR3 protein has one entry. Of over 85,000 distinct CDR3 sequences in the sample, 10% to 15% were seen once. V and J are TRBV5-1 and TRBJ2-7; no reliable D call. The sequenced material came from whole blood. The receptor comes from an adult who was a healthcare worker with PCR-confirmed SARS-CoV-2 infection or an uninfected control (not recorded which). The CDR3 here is CASSLSDYEQYF. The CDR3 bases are TGCGCCAGCAGCTTGTCGGACTACGAGCAGTACTTC. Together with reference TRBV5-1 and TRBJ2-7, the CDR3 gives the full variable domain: KAGVTQTPRYLIKTRGQQVTLSCSPISGHRSVSWYQQTPGQGLQFLFEYFSETQRNKGNFPGRFSGRQFSNSRSEMNVSTLELGDSALYLCASSLSDYEQYFGPGTRLTVT.